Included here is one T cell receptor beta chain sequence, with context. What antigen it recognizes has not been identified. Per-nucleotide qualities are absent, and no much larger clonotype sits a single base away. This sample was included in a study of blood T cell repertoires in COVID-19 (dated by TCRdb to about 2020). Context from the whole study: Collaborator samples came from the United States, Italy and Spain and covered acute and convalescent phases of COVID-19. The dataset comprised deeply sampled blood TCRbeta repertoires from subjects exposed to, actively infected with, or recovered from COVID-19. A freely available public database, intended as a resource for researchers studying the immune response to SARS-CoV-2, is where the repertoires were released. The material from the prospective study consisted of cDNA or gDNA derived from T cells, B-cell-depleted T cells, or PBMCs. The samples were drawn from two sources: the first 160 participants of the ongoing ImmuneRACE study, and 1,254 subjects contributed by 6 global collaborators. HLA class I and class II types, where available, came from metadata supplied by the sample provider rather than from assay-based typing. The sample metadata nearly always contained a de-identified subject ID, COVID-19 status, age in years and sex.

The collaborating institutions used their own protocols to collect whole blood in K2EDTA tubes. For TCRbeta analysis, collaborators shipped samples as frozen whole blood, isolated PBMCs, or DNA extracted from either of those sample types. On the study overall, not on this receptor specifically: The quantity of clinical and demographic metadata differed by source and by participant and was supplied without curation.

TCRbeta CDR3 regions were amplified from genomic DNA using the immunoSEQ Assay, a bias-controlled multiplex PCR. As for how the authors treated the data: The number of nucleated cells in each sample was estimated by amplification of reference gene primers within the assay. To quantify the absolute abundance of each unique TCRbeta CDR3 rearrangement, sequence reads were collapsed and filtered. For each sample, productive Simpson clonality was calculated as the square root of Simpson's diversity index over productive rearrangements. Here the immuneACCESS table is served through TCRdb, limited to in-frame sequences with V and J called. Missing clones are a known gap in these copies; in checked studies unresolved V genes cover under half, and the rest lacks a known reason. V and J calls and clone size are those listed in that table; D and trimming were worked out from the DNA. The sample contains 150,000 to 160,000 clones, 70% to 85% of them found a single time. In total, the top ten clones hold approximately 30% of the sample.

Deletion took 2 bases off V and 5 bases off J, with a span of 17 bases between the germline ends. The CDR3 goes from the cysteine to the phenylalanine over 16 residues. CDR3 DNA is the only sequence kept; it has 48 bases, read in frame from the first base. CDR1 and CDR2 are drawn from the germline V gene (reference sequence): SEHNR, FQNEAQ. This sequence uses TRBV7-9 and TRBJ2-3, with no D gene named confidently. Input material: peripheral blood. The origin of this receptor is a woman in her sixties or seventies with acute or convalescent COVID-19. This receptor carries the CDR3 CASSLRVGLSEDTQYF. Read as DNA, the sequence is TGTGCCAGCAGCTTACGGGTGGGTTTAAGTGAAGATACGCAGTATTTT.